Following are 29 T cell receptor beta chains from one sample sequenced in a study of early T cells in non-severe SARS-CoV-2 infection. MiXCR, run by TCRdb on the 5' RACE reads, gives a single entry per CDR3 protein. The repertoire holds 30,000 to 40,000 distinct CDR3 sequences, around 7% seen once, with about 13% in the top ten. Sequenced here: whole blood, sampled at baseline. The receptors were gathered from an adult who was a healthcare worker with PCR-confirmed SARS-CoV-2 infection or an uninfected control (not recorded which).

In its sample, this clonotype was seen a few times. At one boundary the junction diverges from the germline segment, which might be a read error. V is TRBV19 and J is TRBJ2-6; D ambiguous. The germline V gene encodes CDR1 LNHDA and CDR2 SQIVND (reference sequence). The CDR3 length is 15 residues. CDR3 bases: TGTCCCAGTAGTATAGGTGTCCCTGGGGCCAACGTCCTGACTTTC. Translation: CPSSIGVPGANVLTF.

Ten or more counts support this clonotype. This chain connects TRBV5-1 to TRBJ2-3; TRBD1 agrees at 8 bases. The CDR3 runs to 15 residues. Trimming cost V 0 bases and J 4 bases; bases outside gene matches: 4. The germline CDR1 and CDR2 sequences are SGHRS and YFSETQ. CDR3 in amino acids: CASSLGPGGADTQYF. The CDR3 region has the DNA TGCGCCAGCAGCTTGGGTCCAGGGGGCGCAGATACGCAGTATTTT.

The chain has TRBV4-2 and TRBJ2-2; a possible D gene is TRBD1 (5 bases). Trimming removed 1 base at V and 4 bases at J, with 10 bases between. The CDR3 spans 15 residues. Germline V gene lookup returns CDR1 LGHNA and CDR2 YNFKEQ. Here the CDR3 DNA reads TGTGCCAGCAGCCAAGGGACACAAGGCACCGGGGAGCTGTTTTTT. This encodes CASSQGTQGTGELFF.

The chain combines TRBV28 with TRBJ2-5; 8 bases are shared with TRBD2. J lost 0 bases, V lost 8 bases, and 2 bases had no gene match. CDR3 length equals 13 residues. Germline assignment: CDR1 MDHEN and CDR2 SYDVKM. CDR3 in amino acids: CASREGNQETQYF. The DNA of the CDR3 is TGTGCCAGCCGGGAGGGTAACCAAGAGACCCAGTACTTC.

CDR3 DNA sequence: TGTGCCAGCAGTTACGGACAGAAGACTGAAGCTTTCTTT. This encodes CASSYGQKTEAFF. This chain joins TRBV12-3 or TRBV12-4 and TRBJ1-1, with D possibly TRBD1 on 6 matching bases. V gave up 4 bases and J gave up 5 bases, with 11 bases separating them. The CDR3 is 13 residues long.

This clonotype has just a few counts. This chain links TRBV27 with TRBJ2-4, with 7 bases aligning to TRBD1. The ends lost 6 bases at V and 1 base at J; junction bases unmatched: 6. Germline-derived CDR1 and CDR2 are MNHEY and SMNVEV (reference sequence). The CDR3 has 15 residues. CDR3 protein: CASSLDRRAKNIQYF. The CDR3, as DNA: TGTGCCAGCAGCCTGGACAGGAGGGCCAAAAACATTCAGTACTTC.

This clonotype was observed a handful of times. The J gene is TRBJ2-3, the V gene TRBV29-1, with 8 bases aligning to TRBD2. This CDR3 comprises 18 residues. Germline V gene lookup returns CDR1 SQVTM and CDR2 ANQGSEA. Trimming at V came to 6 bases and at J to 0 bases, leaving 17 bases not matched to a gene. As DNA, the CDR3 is TGCAGCGTCGTCCCTACCGCAGGGACTAGGGGTAGCACAGATACGCAGTATTTT. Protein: CSVVPTAGTRGSTDTQYF.

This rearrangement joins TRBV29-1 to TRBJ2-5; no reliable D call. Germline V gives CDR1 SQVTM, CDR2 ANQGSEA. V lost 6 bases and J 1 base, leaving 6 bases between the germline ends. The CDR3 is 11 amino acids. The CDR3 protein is CSVGFQETQYF. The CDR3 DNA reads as TGCAGCGTGGGATTCCAAGAGACCCAGTACTTC.

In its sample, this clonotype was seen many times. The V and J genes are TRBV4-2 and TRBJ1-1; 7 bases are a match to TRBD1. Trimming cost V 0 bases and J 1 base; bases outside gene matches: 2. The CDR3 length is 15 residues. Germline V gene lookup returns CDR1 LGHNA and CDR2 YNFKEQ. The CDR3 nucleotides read TGTGCCAGCAGCCAAGAACCAGGGGGGAACACTGAAGCTTTCTTT. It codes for CASSQEPGGNTEAFF.

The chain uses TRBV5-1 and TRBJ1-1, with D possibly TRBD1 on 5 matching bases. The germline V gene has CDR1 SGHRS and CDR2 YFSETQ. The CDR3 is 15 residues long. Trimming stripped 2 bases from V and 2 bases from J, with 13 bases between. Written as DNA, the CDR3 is TGCGCCAGCAGCTTCCTACCGACAGAAAACACTGAAGCTTTCTTT. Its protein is CASSFLPTENTEAFF.

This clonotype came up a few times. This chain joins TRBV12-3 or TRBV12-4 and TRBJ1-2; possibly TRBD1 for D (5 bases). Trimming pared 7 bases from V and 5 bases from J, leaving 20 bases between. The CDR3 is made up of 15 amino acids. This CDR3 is CASKQGLGPKYGYTF. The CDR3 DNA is TGTGCCAGCAAGCAAGGTCTGGGACCGAAATATGGCTACACCTTC.

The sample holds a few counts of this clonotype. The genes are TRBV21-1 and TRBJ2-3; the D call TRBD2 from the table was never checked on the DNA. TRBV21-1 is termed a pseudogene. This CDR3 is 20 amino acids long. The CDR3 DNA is TGTGCCAGCAGCAAACCCCGGGCGGGAGGGCCCTTACCTCGCACAGATACGCAGTATTTT. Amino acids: CASSKPRAGGPLPRTDTQYF.

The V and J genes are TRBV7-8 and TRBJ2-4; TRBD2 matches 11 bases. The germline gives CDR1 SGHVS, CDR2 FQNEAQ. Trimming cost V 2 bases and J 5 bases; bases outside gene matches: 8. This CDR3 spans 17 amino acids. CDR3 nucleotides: TGTGCCAGCAGCTTACAGGGGGGACTAGCGGTGGAAAACATTCAGTACTTC. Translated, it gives CASSLQGGLAVENIQYF.

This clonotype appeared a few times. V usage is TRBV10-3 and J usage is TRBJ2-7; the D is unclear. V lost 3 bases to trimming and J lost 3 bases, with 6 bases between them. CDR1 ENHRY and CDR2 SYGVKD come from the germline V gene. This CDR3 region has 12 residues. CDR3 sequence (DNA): TGTGCCATCAGTGAATCTGGCTACGAGCAGTACGTC. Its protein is CAISESGYEQYV.

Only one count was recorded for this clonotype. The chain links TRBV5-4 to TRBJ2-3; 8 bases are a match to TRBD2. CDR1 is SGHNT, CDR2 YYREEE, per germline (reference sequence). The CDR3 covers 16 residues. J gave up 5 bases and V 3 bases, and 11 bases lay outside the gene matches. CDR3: CASSWSAAGAEDTQYF. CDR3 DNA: TGTGCCAGCAGCTGGAGCGCAGCGGGAGCCGAAGATACGCAGTATTTT.

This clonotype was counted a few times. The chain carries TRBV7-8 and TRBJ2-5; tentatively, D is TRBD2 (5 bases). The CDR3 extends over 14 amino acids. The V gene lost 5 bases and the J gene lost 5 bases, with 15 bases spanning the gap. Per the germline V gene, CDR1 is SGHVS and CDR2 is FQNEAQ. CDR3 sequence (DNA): TGTGCCAGCAGCCCCGTCCGGCAGCGGGAGACCCAGTACTTC. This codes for CASSPVRQRETQYF.

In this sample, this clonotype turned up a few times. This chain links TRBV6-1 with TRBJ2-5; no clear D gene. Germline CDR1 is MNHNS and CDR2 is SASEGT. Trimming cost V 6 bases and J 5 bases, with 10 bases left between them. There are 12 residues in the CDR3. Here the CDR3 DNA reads TGTGCCAGCAGCCCACATCGGGAGACCCAGTACTTC. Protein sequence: CASSPHRETQYF.

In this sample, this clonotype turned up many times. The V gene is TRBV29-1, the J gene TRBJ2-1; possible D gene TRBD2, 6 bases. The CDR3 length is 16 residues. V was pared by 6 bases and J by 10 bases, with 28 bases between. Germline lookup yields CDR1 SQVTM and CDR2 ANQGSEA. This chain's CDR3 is CSVKRLPRKEGWEQFF. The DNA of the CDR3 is TGCAGCGTCAAAAGGCTTCCTAGGAAGGAGGGTTGGGAGCAGTTCTTC.

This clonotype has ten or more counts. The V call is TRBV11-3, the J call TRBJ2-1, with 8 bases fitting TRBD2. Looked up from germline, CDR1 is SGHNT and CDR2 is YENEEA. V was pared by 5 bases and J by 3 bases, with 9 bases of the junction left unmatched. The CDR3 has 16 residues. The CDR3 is CASSAVLAAVYNEQFF. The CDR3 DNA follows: TGTGCCAGCAGCGCGGTACTAGCGGCCGTCTACAATGAGCAGTTCTTC.

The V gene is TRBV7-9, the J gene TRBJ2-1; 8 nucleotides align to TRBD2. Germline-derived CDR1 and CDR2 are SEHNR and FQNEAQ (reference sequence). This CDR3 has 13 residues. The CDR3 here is CAGGLALYNEQFF. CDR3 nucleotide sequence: TGTGCAGGCGGACTAGCACTCTACAATGAGCAGTTCTTC.

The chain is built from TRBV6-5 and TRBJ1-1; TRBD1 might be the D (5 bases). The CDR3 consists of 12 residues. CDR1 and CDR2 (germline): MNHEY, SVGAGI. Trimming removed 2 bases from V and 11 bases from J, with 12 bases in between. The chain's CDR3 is CASSYPEGSAFF. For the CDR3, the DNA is TGTGCCAGCAGTTACCCCGAGGGGTCTGCTTTCTTT.

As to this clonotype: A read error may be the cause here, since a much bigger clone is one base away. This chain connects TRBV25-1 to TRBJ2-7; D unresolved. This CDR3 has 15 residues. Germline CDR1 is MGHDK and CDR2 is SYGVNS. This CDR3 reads CASCELRTESYEQYF. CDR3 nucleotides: TGTGCCAGCTGTGAATTAAGGACCGAATCCTACGAGCAGTACTTC.

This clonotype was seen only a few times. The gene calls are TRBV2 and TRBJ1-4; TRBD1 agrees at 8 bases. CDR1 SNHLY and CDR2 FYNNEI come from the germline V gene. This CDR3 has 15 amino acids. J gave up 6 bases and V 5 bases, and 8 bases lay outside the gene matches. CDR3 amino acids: CASSQLPGGHEKLFF. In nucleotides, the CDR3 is TGTGCCAGCAGTCAACTCCCAGGGGGCCATGAAAAACTGTTTTTT.

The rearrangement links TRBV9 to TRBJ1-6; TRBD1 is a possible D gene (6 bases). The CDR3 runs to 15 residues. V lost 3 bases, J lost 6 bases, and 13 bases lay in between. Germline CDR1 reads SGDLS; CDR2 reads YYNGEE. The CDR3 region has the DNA TGTGCCAGCAGCGCAGTGGACAGCCCTAATTCACCCCTCCACTTT. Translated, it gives CASSAVDSPNSPLHF.

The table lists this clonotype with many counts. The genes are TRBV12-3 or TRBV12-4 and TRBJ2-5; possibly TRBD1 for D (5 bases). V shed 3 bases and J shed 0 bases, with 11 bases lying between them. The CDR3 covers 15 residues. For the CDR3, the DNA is TGTGCCAGCAGTTTGGGATCCAGGGACCAAGAGACCCAGTACTTC. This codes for CASSLGSRDQETQYF.

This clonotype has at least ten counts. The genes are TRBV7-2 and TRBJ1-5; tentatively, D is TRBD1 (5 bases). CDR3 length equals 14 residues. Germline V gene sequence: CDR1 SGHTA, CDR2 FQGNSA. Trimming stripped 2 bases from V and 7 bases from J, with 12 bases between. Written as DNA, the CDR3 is TGTGCCAGCAGCTTATATCGAGGGGAACAGCCCCAGCATTTT. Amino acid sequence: CASSLYRGEQPQHF.

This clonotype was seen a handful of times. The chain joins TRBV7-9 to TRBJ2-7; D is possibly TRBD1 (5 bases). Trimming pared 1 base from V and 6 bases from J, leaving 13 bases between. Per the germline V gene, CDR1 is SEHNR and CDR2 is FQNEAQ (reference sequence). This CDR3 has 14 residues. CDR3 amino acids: CASSLEGRASEQYF. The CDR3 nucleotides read TGTGCCAGCAGCTTAGAGGGCAGGGCGAGCGAGCAGTACTTC.

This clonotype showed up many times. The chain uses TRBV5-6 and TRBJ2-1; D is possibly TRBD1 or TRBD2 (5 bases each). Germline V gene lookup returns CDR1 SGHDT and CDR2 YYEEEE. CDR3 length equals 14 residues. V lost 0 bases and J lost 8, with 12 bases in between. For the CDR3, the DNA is TGTGCCAGCAGCTTGGCCCTACTAGGGGATGAGCAGTTCTTC. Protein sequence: CASSLALLGDEQFF.

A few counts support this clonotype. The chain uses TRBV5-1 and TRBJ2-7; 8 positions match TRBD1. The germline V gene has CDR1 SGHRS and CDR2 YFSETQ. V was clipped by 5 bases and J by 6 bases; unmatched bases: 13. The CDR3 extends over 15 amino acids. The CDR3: CASRQTGTGTSEQYF. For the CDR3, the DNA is TGCGCCAGCAGGCAAACCGGGACAGGTACATCCGAGCAGTACTTC.